This paragraph covers one TCR beta chain sequence. No antigen is known for it. Using immunoSEQ multiplex PCR, the repertoire was profiled, and TCRdb retains in-frame clones only, with some absent. The repertoire consists of 190,000 or so clones, with around 90% occurring once and the leading ten covering roughly 27%. CDR3 size: 14 residues. Germline lookup yields CDR1 SGHAT and CDR2 FQDESV (reference sequence). V was trimmed by 8 bases and J by 1 base, leaving 13 bases between them. The data are from a study of T cell responses to AZD1222 COVID-19 vaccine. Broader study findings: Donor demographics were predominantly white British with a female majority; clonal diversity may be underestimated. Nearly half of unique spike-specific TCRs reportedly avoided B.1.351 and B.1.1.7 mutated regions. Recipients of two AZD1222 doses showed rising Spike-specific TCR breadth and depth.

The TCR was taken from an adult who received the AZD1222 COVID-19 vaccine. This chain uses TRBV11-1 with TRBJ2-3; weak D call: TRBD2 (5 bases). Sequencing was performed on peripheral blood, taken 28 days after the second AZD1222 dose. This CDR3 is CASGTNGGTDTQYF. The CDR3 DNA reads as TGTGCCAGCGGAACAAACGGGGGCACAGATACGCAGTATTTT.